The count of the clone carrying this T cell receptor beta chain is one. This entry is derived from a study of blood T cell repertoires in COVID-19. J was trimmed by 7 bases and V by 5 bases; bases with no gene match: 8. CDR1 is LNHDA and CDR2 is SQIVND in the germline V gene (reference sequence). The CDR3 covers 15 residues. Measured with immunoSEQ multiplex PCR; TCRdb has only the in-frame clones, and not every one. The sample lists approximately 26,000 clones, roughly three quarters occurring once. V and J are TRBV19 and TRBJ2-3, with 11 bases fitting TRBD2. This receptor was identified in a man at least 80 years old with active or convalescent COVID-19. The sample was peripheral blood. The CDR3 region is CASSQLAGASNTQYF. The CDR3 nucleotides are TGTGCCAGTAGTCAACTAGCGGGGGCAAGCAATACGCAGTATTTT.